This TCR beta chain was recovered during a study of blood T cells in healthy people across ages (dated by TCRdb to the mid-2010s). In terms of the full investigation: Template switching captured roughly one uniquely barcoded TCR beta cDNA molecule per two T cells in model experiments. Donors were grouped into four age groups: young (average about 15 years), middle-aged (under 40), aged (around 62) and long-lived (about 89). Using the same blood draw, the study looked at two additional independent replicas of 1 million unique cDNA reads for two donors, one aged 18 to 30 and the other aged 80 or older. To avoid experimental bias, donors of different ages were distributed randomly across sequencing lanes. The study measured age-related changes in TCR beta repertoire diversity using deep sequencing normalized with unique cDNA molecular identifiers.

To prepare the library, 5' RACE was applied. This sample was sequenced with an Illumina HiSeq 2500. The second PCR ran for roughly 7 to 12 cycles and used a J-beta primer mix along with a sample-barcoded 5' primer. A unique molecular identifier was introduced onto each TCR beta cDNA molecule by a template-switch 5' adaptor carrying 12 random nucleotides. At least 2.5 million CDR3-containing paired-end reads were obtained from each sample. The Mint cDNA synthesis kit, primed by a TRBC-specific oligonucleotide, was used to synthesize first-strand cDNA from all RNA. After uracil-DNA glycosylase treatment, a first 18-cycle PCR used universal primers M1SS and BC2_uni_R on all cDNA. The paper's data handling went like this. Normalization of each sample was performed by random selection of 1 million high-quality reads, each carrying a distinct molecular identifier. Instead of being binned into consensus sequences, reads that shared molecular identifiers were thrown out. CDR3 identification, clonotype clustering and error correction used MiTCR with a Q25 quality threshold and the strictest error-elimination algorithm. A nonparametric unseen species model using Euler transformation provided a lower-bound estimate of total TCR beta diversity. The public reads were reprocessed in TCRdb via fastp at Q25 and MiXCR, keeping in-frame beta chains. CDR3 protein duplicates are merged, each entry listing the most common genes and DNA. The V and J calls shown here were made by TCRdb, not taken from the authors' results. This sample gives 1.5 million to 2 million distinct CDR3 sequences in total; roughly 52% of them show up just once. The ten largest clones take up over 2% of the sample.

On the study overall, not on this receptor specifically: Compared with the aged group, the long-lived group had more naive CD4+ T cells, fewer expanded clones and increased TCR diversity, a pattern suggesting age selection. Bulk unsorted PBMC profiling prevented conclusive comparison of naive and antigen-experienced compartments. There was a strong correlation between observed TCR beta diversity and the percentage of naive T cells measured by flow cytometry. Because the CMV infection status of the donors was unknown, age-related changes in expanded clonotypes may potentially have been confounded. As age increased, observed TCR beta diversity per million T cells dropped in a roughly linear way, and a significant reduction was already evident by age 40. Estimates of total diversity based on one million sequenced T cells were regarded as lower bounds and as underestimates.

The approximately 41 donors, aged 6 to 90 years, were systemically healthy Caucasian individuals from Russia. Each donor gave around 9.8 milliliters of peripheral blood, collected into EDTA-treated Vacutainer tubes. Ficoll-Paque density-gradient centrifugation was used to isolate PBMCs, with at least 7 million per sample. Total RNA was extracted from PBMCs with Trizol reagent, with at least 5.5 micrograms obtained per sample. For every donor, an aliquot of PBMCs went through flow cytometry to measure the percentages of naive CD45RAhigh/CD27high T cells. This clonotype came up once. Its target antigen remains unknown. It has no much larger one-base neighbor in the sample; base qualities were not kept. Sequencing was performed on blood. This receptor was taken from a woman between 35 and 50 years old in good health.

CDR3 loop: CASRAPGGTYNEQYF. The bases are TGTGCCAGCAGGGCACCGGGGGGTACCTACAATGAGCAGTACTTC. Recombination linked TRBV6-2 or TRBV6-3 to TRBJ2-1; 7 nucleotides in the junction match TRBD2. The J call may be incorrect, as the DNA end agrees better with TRBJ2-7. The germline V gene specifies MNHEY as CDR1 and SVGEGT as CDR2. Including cysteine and phenylalanine, the CDR3 has 15 amino acids. Only CDR3 DNA remains: 45 bases, in frame from the first base.